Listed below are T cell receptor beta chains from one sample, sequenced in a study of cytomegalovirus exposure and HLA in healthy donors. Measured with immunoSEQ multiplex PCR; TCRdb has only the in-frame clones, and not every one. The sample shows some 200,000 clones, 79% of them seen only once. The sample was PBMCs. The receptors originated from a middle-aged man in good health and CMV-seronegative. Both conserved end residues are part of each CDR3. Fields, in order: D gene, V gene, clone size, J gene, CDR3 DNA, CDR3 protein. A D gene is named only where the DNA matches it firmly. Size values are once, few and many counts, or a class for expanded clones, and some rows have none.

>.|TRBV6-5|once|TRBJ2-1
TGTGCCAGCAGTTACTCGCTAGCAGTGCATGAGCAGTTCTTC
CASSYSLAVHEQFF
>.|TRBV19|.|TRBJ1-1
TGTGCCAGTACCAGGGTCCGGGACACTGAAGCTTTCTTT
CASTRVRDTEAFF
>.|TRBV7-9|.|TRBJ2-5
TGTGCCAGCAGCCCCCCCGGACTAAACGGGACCCAGTACTTC
CASSPPGLNGTQYF
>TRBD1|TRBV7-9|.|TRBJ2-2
TGTGCCAGCAGCTCGGGGTACAGGGGTGTCGGGGAGCTGTTTTTT
CASSSGYRGVGELFF
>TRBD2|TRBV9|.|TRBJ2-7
TGTGCCAGCAGCGTGGGGGGACTAGCGGGAGACGAGCAGTACTTC
CASSVGGLAGDEQYF
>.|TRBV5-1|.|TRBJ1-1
TGCGCCAGCAGCTTGTTGGGCAACACTGAAGCTTTCTTT
CASSLLGNTEAFF
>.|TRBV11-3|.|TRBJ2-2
TGTGCCGGCAGCACCAGGACAGCGGACACCGGGGAGCTGTTTTTT
CAGSTRTADTGELFF
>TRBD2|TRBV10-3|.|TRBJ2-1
TGTGCCATCAGTGAACCAGTGGGAGGGACCCATGAGCAGTTCTTC
CAISEPVGGTHEQFF
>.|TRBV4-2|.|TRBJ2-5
TGTGCCAGCAGCTCCAATATCTGGGGCGGGGAGCAGTACTTC
CASSSNIWGGEQYF
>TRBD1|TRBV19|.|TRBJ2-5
TGTGCCACCCAGACAGGGGATGGGACCCAGTACTTC
CATQTGDGTQYF
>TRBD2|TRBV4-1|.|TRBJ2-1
TGCGCCAGCAGCCATTCCTCTAGCGGGATCCGCTACAATGAGCAGTTCTTC
CASSHSSSGIRYNEQFF
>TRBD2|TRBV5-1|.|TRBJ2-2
TGCGCCAGCAGCTTGAGGCAGCGGGGGAACACCGGGGAGCTGTTTTTT
CASSLRQRGNTGELFF
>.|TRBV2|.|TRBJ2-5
TGTGCCAGCAAAATGGTGTTGGGGGGACAAGAGACCCAGTACTTC
CASKMVLGGQETQYF
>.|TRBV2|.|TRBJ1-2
TGTGCCAGCCTTCTCGGGTTTAATGGCTACACCTTC
CASLLGFNGYTF
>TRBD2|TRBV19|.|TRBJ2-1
TGTGCCAGCGCCGAGACTAGCGGGAGGGCCTACAATGAGCAGTTCTTC
CASAETSGRAYNEQFF
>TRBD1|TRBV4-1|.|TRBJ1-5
TGCGCCAGCAGCCCTGGACAGGGGAATCAGCCCCAGCATTTT
CASSPGQGNQPQHF
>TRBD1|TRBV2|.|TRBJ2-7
TGTGCCAGCAGTGGACAGGGGCTCTTGGACGAGCAGTACTTC
CASSGQGLLDEQYF
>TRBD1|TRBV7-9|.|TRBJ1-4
TGTGCCAGCAGCTCAGGTTGGCAGGGGGGTGAAAAACTGTTTTTT
CASSSGWQGGEKLFF
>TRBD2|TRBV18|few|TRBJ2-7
TGTGCCAGCTCAAACGGACACGGGGGGGATGAGCAGTACTTC
CASSNGHGGDEQYF
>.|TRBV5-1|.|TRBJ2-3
TGCGCCAGCAGCTTAGGCGGCACCCATGGCACAGATACGCAGTATTTT
CASSLGGTHGTDTQYF
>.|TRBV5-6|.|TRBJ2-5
TGTGCCAGCAGCTTGAAGGGGGTAAGGGAGACCCAGTACTTC
CASSLKGVRETQYF
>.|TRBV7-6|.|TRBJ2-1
TGTGCCAGCAGCTTCTCGGTCACTAATGAGCAGTTCTTC
CASSFSVTNEQFF